This T cell receptor beta chain comes out of a study of early stage breast cancer tumors. Looked up from germline, CDR1 is MNHEY and CDR2 is SMNVEV (reference sequence). There are 14 residues in the CDR3. V was clipped by 6 bases and J by 0 bases, with 11 bases between them. Concerning this clone: Its antigen remains unidentified.

The assay was immunoSEQ multiplex PCR, and TCRdb's table has in-frame clones only and misses some. In the table there are 70,000 or so clones, around 80% of which are singletons. Overall study results and limits: Most shared enriched TCRB sequences were commonly generated ones.

This receptor was taken from a person aged 40 to 49 with breast cancer. Sequencing used blood. This rearrangement joins TRBV27 to TRBJ1-1; no reliable D call. The CDR3 DNA follows: TGTGCCAGCAGCCTAGACCGAATGAACACTGAAGCTTTCTTT. It yields the protein CASSLDRMNTEAFF.